A selection of T cell receptor beta chains follows, all from one sample in a study of blood T cell repertoires in COVID-19. Some clones are missing from TCRdb's copy, which holds only in-frame ones; the method was immunoSEQ multiplex PCR. The table records 150,000 to 200,000 clones, around 84% of them present only once. The material sequenced was peripheral blood. The receptor source for this set is a man aged 25-45 years with active or convalescent COVID-19. Both conserved end residues are part of each CDR3. A D gene is named only where the DNA matches it firmly. Clone sizes are given selectively: once, few, many, or a class where the clone is expanded.

v_gene	j_gene	d_gene	abundance	CDR3nt	CDR3aa
TRBV11-3	TRBJ2-2	NA	once	TGTGCCAGCAGCTCCCGTGTGGGCAGGGCTAACACCGGGGAGCTGTTTTTT	CASSSRVGRANTGELFF
TRBV19	TRBJ1-6	NA	NA	TGTGCCAGTAGTAACCGCGCGGACAAGAATCACTTT	CASSNRADKNHF
TRBV10-3	TRBJ1-6	TRBD1	NA	TGTGCCATCAGTGACCCAGGGGGCTCTAATTCACCCCTCCACTTT	CAISDPGGSNSPLHF
TRBV15	TRBJ1-3	TRBD1	NA	TGTGCCACCAGCGATCCCGGACAGGGTACTGGAAACACCATATATTTT	CATSDPGQGTGNTIYF
TRBV4-3	TRBJ2-2	NA	NA	TGCGCCAGCAGCCCTCGACTAGGGTACACCGGGGAGCTGTTTTTT	CASSPRLGYTGELFF
TRBV7-9	TRBJ2-2	NA	NA	TGTGCCAGCAGCTCCGACTCGAACACCGGGGAGCTGTTTTTT	CASSSDSNTGELFF
TRBV19	TRBJ2-7	TRBD2	once	TGTGCCACTGCGGGAGCGCCCTCCTACGAGCAGTACTTC	CATAGAPSYEQYF
TRBV7-9	TRBJ1-5	NA	NA	TGTGCCAGCAGCTATGGAGGGCCCCAGCATTTT	CASSYGGPQHF
TRBV9	TRBJ2-3	NA	NA	TGTGCCAGCAGCGTAGGGGGCTTCGCTGGCACAGATACGCAGTATTTT	CASSVGGFAGTDTQYF
TRBV19	TRBJ1-3	NA	NA	TGTGCCAGTACACCGCCTGATTATAGGGGTTCGGAAGGAAACACCATATATTTT	CASTPPDYRGSEGNTIYF
TRBV21-1	TRBJ1-2	NA	NA	TGTGCCAGCAGCAAAGAGGACAGGCAAGCTAACTATGGCTACACCTTC	CASSKEDRQANYGYTF
TRBV24-1	TRBJ1-5	NA	NA	TGTGCCACCAGTGATACCCAGATTTCTAGCAATCAGCCCCAGCATTTT	CATSDTQISSNQPQHF
TRBV11-2	TRBJ1-6	TRBD1	NA	TGTGCCAGCAGCTTAGGAGGACAGGGTTCTACCACCGCACCCCTCCACTTT	CASSLGGQGSTTAPLHF
TRBV7-7	TRBJ2-1	TRBD2	few	TGTGCTAGCAGCTTAGCGGGGAGCTCCTACAATGAGCAGTTCTTC	CASSLAGSSYNEQFF
TRBV15	TRBJ1-3	NA	NA	TGTGCCACCAGTTTACAAGCAGGGAAAGGAAACACCATATATTTT	CATSLQAGKGNTIYF
TRBV6-2/TRBV6-3	TRBJ1-5	NA	NA	TGTGCCAGCTGCCCCTTCCCTAAGGGGGGGAATCAGCCCCAGCATTTT	CASCPFPKGGNQPQHF
TRBV5-1	TRBJ2-5	TRBD1	once	TGCGCCAGCAGCTCGGGACAGGCAGAGACCCAGTACTTC	CASSSGQAETQYF
TRBV4-1	TRBJ2-5	TRBD1	NA	TGCGCCAGCAGCCGATCCGGGACAGGGGAAGAGACCCAGTACTTC	CASSRSGTGEETQYF
TRBV2	TRBJ2-1	NA	NA	TGTGCCAGCAGTGAAGAGGCGGGGGCGGCCAATGAGCAGTTCTTC	CASSEEAGAANEQFF
TRBV2	TRBJ2-1	NA	NA	TGTGCCAGCACTAGAGCTATTAACTCCTACAATGAGCAGTTCTTC	CASTRAINSYNEQFF
TRBV6-5	TRBJ1-5	NA	NA	TGTGCCAGCAGTTCCGTCAATCAGCCCCAGCATTTT	CASSSVNQPQHF
TRBV9	TRBJ1-1	TRBD1	NA	TGTGCCAGCAGCACCCCCCAGGGCAGACAGGGCGTAGGGACTGAAGCTTTCTTT	CASSTPQGRQGVGTEAFF
TRBV29-1	TRBJ1-2	NA	NA	TGCAGCGTTGACAGGGACGGGGGCTATGGCTACACCTTC	CSVDRDGGYGYTF
TRBV10-1	TRBJ2-1	TRBD2	NA	TGCGCCAGCGGGAGGGCCGCCTACAATGAGCAGTTCTTC	CASGRAAYNEQFF
TRBV24-1	TRBJ1-5	TRBD1	NA	TGTGCCACCAGTGATGCGACAGGGGGCAATCAGCCCCAGCATTTT	CATSDATGGNQPQHF
TRBV5-1	TRBJ1-2	NA	once	TGCGCCAGCAGCCGATCCTCCGGGACACCCAGCGACTATGGCTACACCTTC	CASSRSSGTPSDYGYTF
TRBV7-2	TRBJ2-5	NA	NA	TGTGCCAGCAGCTTAGGTCCAGGGGGGGAGACCCAGTACTTC	CASSLGPGGETQYF
TRBV10-2	TRBJ1-1	NA	once	TGCGCCAGCAGTGAGTCGAGAACTGAAGCTTTCTTT	CASSESRTEAFF
TRBV11-1	TRBJ2-1	NA	NA	TGTGCCAGCAGCAGGGCAGAGGGTTTGAGGAATGAGCAGTTCTTC	CASSRAEGLRNEQFF
TRBV11-2	TRBJ1-5	NA	NA	TGTGCCAGCAGCTTCGGGGGAGCGGGGAGCAGCAATCAGCCCCAGCATTTT	CASSFGGAGSSNQPQHF
TRBV7-9	TRBJ1-1	NA	few	TGTGCCAGCAGCTTTCCCCTGTGGCCTGAAGCTTTCTTT	CASSFPLWPEAFF
TRBV2	TRBJ1-1	NA	NA	TGTGCCAGCAGCGCCGTTGAGAGTTACACTGAAGCTTTCTTT	CASSAVESYTEAFF
TRBV4-1	TRBJ2-5	NA	NA	TGCGCCAGCAGCCAAGATCTCGGCAGGGGCTCAGAGACCCAGTACTTC	CASSQDLGRGSETQYF
TRBV13	TRBJ2-7	NA	NA	TGTGCCAGCAGCTCCCGGGCAGGGGCGCTGTACGAGCAGTACTTC	CASSSRAGALYEQYF
TRBV4-3	TRBJ1-2	TRBD1	NA	TGCGCCAGCAGCCAAGAGGGACCGGGACAGAAATTATATGGCTACACCTTC	CASSQEGPGQKLYGYTF
TRBV18	TRBJ1-1	TRBD1	once	TGTGCCAGCTCCCGTGGCGAGACAGGGCGGACTGAAGCTTTCTTT	CASSRGETGRTEAFF
TRBV30	TRBJ1-2	NA	NA	TGTGCCTGGCAGAGCGGGTATGGCTACACCTTC	CAWQSGYGYTF
TRBV30	TRBJ1-5	NA	NA	TGTGCCTGGAGTGTAAGGGGATCGGGCAATCAGCCCCAGCATTTT	CAWSVRGSGNQPQHF
TRBV7-6	TRBJ1-5	TRBD1	NA	TGTGCCAGCAGCCTAGGGACAGGGCTAGTCGGGCAGCCCCAGCATTTT	CASSLGTGLVGQPQHF
TRBV24-1	TRBJ2-5	TRBD1	NA	TGTGCCACCAGGGACAGGGGGGGAGAGACCCAGTACTTC	CATRDRGGETQYF
TRBV2	TRBJ1-2	TRBD1	NA	TGTGCCAGCAGCGAAACAGGGGCGGAGTACTATGGCTACACCTTC	CASSETGAEYYGYTF
TRBV29-1	TRBJ2-7	TRBD1	NA	TGCAGCGTGGGGAACAGGGGCCCCTACGAGCAGTACTTC	CSVGNRGPYEQYF
TRBV18	TRBJ1-1	TRBD1	once	TGTGCCAGCTCACCCTTGGGACAGGTGAACACTGAAGCTTTCTTT	CASSPLGQVNTEAFF
TRBV25-1	TRBJ1-4	NA	NA	TGTGCCAGCAGAGACCCCCGCGGGGCCGGGGTTGAAAAACTGTTTTTT	CASRDPRGAGVEKLFF
TRBV2	TRBJ1-4	NA	NA	TGTGCCAGCCAGAGGACTACTGAAAAACTGTTTTTT	CASQRTTEKLFF
TRBV4-3	TRBJ1-2	NA	NA	TGCGCCAGCAGCCCATCTACGGGATTTGATGGCTACACCTTC	CASSPSTGFDGYTF
TRBV6-5	TRBJ2-6	NA	NA	TGTGCCAGCAGGCCACTATCTGGGGCCAACGTCCTGACTTTC	CASRPLSGANVLTF
TRBV28	TRBJ1-2	TRBD1	once	TGTGCCAGCCAGACAGGGGTCTATGGCTACACCTTC	CASQTGVYGYTF
TRBV30	TRBJ1-1	TRBD1	NA	TGTGCCTGGAGGCTGACAGGGAGCTCTTTAGCTTTCTTT	CAWRLTGSSLAFF
TRBV7-2	TRBJ1-3	NA	NA	TGTGCCAGCAGTCATAGCTCTGGAAACACCATATATTTT	CASSHSSGNTIYF
TRBV5-1	TRBJ1-6	NA	NA	TGCGCCAGCAGCTTGGACTTTAATTCACCCCTCCACTTT	CASSLDFNSPLHF
TRBV5-1	TRBJ1-2	TRBD1	few	TGCGCCAGCAGCTTGGTCGGGACAGGAGGCTATGGCTACACCTTC	CASSLVGTGGYGYTF
TRBV5-1	TRBJ1-2	NA	NA	TGCGCCAGCAGCCCGGAGTCCCCCGCAGTTTATGCCTTTTATGGCTACACCTTC	CASSPESPAVYAFYGYTF
TRBV2	TRBJ2-1	TRBD1	NA	TGTGCCAGCAGGGGGGGGACAGGGGTTTACAATGAGCAGTTCTTC	CASRGGTGVYNEQFF
TRBV28	TRBJ2-3	TRBD2	NA	TGTGCCAGCAGTTTGGCTAGCGGTCGCACAGATACGCAGTATTTT	CASSLASGRTDTQYF